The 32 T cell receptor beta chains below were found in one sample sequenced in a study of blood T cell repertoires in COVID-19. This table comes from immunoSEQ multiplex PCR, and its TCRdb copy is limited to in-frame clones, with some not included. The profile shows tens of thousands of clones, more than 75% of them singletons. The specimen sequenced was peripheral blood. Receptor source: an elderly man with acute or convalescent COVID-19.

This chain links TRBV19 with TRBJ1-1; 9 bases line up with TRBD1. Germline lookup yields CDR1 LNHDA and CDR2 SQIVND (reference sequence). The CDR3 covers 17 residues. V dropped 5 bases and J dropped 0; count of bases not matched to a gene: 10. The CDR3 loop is CASSLGQGGGMNTEAFF. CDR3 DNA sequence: TGTGCCAGTAGTCTGGGACAGGGAGGGGGTATGAACACTGAAGCTTTCTTT.

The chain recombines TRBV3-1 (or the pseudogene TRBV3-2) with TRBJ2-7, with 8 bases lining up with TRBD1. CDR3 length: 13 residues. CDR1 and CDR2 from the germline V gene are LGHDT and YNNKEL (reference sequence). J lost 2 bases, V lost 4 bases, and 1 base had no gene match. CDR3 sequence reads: CASSPTGAYEQYF. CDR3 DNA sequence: TGTGCCAGCAGCCCGACAGGGGCCTACGAGCAGTACTTC.

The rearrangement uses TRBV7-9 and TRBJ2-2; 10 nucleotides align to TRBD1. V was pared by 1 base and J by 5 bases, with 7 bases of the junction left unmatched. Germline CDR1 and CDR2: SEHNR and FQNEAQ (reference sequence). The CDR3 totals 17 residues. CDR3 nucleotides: TGTGCCAGCAGCTTAGGGGGACAGGGGCCTAGAACCGGGGAGCTGTTTTTT. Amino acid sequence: CASSLGGQGPRTGELFF.

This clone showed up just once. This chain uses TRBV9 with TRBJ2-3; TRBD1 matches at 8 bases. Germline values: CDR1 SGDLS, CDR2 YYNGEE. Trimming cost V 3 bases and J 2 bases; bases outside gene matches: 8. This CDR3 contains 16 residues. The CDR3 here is CASSETTGDLTDTQYF. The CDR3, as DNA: TGTGCCAGCAGCGAGACGACAGGGGACCTCACAGATACGCAGTATTTT.

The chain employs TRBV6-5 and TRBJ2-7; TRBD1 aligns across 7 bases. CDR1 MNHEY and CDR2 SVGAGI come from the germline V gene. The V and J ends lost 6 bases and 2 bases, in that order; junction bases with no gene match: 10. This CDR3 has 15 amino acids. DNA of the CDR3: TGTGCCAGCAGAGATACCGGGACAGCCACCTACGAGCAGTACTTC. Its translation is CASRDTGTATYEQYF.

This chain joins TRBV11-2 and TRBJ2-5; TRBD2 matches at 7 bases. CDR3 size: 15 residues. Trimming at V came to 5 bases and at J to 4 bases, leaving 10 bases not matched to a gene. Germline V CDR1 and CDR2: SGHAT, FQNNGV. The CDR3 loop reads CASSPGGAGAETQYF. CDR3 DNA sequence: TGTGCCAGCAGCCCTGGAGGCGCGGGAGCAGAGACCCAGTACTTC.

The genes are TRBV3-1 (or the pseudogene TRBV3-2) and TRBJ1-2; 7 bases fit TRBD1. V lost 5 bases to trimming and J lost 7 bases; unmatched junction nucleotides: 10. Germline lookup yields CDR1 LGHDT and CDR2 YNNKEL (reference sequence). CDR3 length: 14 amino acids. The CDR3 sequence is CASSDRQGESGYTF. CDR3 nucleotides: TGTGCCAGCAGCGACAGACAGGGAGAAAGTGGCTACACCTTC.

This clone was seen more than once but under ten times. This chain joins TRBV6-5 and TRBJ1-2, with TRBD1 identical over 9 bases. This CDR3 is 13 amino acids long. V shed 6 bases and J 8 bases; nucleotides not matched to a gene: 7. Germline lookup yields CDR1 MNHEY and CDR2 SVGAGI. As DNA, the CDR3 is TGTGCCAGCAGGCCACAGGGGGCCGGAGGCTACACCTTC. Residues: CASRPQGAGGYTF.

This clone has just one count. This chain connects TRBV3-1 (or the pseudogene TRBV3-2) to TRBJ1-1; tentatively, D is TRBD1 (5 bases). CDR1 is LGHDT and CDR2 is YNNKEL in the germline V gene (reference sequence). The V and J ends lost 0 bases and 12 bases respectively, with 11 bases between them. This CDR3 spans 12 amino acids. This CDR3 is CASSQDRAEPFF. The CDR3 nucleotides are TGTGCCAGCAGCCAAGACAGGGCCGAACCTTTCTTT.

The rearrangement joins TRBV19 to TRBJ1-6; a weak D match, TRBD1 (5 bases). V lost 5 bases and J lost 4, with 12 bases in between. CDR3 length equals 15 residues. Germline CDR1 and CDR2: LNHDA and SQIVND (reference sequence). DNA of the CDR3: TGTGCCAGTAGTCCTGACAGTTCTTATAATTCACCCCTCCACTTT. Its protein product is CASSPDSSYNSPLHF. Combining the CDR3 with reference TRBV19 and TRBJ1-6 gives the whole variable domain DGGITQSPKYLFRKEGQNVTLSCEQNLNHDAMYWYRQDPGQGLRLIYYSQIVNDFQKGDIAEGYSVSREKKESFPLTVTSAQKNPTAFYLCASSPDSSYNSPLHFGNGTRLTVT.

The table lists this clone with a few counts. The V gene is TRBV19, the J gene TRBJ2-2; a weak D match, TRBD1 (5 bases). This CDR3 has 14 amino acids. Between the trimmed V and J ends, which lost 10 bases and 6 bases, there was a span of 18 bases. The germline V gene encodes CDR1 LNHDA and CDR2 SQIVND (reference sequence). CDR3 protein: CATTKGSRAGELFF. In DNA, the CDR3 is TGTGCCACCACGAAGGGAAGCAGGGCCGGGGAGCTGTTTTTT.

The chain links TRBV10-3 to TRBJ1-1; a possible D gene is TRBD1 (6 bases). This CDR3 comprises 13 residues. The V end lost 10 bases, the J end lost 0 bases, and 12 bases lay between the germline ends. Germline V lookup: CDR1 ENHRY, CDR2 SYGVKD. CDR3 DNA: TGTGCCACCTCTACAGGGTTGAACACTGAAGCTTTCTTT. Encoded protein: CATSTGLNTEAFF.

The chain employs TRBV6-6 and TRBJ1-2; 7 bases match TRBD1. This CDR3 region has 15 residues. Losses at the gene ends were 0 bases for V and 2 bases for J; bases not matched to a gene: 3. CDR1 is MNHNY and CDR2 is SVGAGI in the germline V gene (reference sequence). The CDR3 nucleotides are TGTGCCAGCAGTTACTCGACACAGGGGAACTATGGCTACACCTTC. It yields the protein CASSYSTQGNYGYTF.

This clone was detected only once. CDR3 nucleotides: TGTGCCAGCAGCAGCCGACAGTGGTACGGCTACACCTTC. This encodes CASSSRQWYGYTF. J is TRBJ1-2 and V is TRBV28, with TRBD1 as a possible D gene (5 bases). Germline CDR1 reads MDHEN; CDR2 reads SYDVKM. This CDR3 spans 13 amino acids. Trimming shortened V by 6 bases and J by 8 bases, and 16 bases separated the two germline ends.

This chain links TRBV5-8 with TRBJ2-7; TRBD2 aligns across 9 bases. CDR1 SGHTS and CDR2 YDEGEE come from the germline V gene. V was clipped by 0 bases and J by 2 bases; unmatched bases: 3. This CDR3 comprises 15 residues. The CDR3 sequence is CASSLAIAGAYEQYF. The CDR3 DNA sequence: TGTGCCAGCAGCTTGGCGATAGCGGGAGCCTACGAGCAGTACTTC.

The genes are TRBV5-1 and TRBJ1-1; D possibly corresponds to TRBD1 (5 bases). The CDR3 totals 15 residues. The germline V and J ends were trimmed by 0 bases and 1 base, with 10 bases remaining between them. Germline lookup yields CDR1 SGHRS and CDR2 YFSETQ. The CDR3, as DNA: TGCGCCAGCAGCTTGGATGGGGCTGCGAACACTGAAGCTTTCTTT. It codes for CASSLDGAANTEAFF.

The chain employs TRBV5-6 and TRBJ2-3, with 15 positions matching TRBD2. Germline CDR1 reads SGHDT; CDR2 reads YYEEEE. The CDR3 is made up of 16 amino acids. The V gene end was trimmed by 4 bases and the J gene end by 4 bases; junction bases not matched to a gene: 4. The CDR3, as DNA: TGTGCCAGCAGCCTGGGACTAGCGGGAGGTGCAGATACGCAGTATTTT. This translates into CASSLGLAGGADTQYF.

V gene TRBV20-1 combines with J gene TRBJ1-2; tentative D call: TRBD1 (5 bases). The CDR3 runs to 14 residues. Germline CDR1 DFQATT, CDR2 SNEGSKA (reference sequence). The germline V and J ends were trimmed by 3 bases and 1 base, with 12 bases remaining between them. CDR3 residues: CSASRPGVNYGYTF. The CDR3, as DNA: TGCAGTGCTAGTAGGCCGGGGGTTAACTATGGCTACACCTTC.

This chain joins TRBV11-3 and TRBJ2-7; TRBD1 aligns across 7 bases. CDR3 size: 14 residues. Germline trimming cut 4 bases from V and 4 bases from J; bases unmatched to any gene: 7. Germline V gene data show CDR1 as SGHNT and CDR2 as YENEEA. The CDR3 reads CASSSGTGAYEQYF. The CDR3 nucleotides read TGTGCCAGCAGCTCCGGCACAGGGGCATACGAGCAGTACTTC.

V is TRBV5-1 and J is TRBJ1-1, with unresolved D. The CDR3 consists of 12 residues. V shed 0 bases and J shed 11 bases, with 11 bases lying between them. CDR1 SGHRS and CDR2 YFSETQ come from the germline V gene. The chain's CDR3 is CASSLGREAAFF. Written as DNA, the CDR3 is TGCGCCAGCAGCTTGGGTAGGGAGGCGGCTTTCTTT.

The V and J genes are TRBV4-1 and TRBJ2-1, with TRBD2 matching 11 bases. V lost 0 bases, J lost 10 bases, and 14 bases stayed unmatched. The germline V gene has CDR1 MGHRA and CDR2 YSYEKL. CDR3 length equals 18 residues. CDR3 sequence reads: CASSQDGPPSGRSWEQFF. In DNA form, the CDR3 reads TGCGCCAGCAGCCAAGATGGGCCGCCTAGCGGGAGGTCGTGGGAGCAGTTCTTC.

The CDR3 coding sequence is TGTGCCACCAGCAGAGCTGGGCTAGCGGGGGGCCGGGAGACCCAGTACTTC. It encodes CATSRAGLAGGRETQYF. The chain combines TRBV15 with TRBJ2-5; TRBD2 matches at 11 bases. Germline V gene data show CDR1 as LNHNV and CDR2 as YYDKDF (reference sequence). The CDR3 has 17 residues. V lost 1 base to trimming and J lost 5 bases; unmatched junction nucleotides: 9. Complete variable domain (other parts from reference TRBV15 and TRBJ2-5): DAMVIQNPRYQVTQFGKPVTLSCSQTLNHNVMYWYQQKSSQAPKLLFHYYDKDFNNEADTPDNFQSRRPNTSFCFLDIRSPGLGDTAMYLCATSRAGLAGGRETQYFGPGTRLLVL.

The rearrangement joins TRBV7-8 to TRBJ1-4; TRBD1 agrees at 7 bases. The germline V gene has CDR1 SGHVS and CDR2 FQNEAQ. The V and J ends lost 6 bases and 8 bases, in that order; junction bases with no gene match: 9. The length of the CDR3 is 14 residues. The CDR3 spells CASSLQGKGEKLFF. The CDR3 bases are TGTGCCAGCAGTTTACAGGGGAAGGGAGAAAAACTGTTTTTT.

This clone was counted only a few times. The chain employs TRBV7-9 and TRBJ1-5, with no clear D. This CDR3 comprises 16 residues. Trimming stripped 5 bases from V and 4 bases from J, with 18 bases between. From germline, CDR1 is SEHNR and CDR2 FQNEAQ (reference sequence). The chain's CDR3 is CASSRTTGSLNQPQHF. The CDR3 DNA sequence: TGTGCCAGCAGCCGCACGACGGGGTCCCTAAATCAGCCCCAGCATTTT.

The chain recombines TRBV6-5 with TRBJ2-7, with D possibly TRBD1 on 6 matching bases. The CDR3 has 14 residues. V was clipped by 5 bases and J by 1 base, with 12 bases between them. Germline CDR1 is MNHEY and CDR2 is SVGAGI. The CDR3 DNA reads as TGTGCCAGCAGTACTAACAGGGTTTCCTACGAGCAGTACTTC. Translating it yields CASSTNRVSYEQYF.

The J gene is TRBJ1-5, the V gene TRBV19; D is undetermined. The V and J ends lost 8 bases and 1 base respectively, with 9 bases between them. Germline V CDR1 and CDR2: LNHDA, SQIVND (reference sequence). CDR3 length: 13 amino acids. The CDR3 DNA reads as TGTGCCAGTGCCGCAGTGAGCAATCAGCCCCAGCATTTT. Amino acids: CASAAVSNQPQHF.

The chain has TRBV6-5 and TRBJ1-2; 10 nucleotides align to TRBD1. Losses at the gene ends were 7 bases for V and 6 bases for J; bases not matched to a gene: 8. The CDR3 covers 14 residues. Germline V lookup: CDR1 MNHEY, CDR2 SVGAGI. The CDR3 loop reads CASIRPGQGNGYTF. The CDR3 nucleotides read TGTGCCAGCATCAGACCGGGACAGGGGAATGGCTACACCTTC.

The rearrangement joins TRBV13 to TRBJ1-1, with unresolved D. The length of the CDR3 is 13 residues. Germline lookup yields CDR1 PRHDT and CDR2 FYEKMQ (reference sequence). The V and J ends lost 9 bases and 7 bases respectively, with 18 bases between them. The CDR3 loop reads CASSEGAGYEAFF. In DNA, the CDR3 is TGTGCCAGTTCTGAGGGCGCGGGTTATGAAGCTTTCTTT.

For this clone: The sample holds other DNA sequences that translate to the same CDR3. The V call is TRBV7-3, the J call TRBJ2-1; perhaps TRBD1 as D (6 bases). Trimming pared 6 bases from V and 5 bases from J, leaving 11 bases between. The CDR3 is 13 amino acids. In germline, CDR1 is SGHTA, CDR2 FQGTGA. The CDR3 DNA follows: TGTGCCAGCAGTTTGGGACAAAACAATGAGCAGTTCTTC. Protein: CASSLGQNNEQFF.

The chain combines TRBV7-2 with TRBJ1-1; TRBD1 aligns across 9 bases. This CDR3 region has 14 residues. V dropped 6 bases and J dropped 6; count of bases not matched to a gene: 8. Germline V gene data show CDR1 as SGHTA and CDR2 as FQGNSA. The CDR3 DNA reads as TGTGCCAGCAGTCCACAGGGGGCGTCCGCTGAAGCTTTCTTT. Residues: CASSPQGASAEAFF.

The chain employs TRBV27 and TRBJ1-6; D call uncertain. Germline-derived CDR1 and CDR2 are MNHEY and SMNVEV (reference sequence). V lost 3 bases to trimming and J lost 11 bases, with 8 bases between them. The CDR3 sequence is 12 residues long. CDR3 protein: CASSFKGAPLHF. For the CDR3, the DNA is TGTGCCAGCAGTTTCAAGGGAGCACCCCTCCACTTT.

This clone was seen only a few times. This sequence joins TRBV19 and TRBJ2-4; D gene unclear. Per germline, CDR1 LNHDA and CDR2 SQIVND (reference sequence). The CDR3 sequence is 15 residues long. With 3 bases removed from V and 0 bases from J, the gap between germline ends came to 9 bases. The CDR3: CASSMSSGAKNIQYF. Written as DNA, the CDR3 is TGTGCCAGTAGTATGTCGTCGGGAGCCAAAAACATTCAGTACTTC. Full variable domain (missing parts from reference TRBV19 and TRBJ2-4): DGGITQSPKYLFRKEGQNVTLSCEQNLNHDAMYWYRQDPGQGLRLIYYSQIVNDFQKGDIAEGYSVSREKKESFPLTVTSAQKNPTAFYLCASSMSSGAKNIQYFGAGTRLSVL.